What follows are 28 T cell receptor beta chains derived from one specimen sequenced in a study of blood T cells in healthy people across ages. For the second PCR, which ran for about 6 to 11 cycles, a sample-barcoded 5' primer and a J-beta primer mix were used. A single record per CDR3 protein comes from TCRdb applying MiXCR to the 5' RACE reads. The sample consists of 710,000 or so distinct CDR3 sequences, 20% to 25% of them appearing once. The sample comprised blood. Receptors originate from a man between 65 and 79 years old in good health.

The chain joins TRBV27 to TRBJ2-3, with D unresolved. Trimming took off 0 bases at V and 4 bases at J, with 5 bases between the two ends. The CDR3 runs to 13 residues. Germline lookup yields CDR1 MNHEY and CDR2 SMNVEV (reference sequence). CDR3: CASSLSQADTQYF. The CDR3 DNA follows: TGTGCCAGCAGTTTATCGCAGGCAGATACGCAGTATTTT.

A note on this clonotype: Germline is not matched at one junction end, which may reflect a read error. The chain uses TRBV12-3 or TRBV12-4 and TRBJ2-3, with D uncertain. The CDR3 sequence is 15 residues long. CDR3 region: CASSPSTVGTDAQYF. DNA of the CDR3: TGTGCCAGCAGTCCTTCCACAGTGGGCACAGATGCGCAGTATTTT.

CDR3 nucleotide sequence: TGTGCCAGCAGTCGTCAGGGGTATAGCACCGGGGAGCTGTTTTTT. Its protein product is CASSRQGYSTGELFF. The rearrangement joins TRBV12-3 or TRBV12-4 to TRBJ2-2; tentative D call: TRBD1 (6 bases). V was clipped by 5 bases and J by 4 bases, with 14 bases between them. This CDR3 comprises 15 residues.

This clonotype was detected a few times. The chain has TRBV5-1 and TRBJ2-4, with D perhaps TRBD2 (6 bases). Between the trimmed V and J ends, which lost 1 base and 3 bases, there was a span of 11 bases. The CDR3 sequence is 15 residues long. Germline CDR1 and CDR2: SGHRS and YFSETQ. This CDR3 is CASSLSGSDKNIQYF. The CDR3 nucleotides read TGCGCCAGCAGCTTGTCCGGGAGCGACAAAAACATTCAGTACTTC.

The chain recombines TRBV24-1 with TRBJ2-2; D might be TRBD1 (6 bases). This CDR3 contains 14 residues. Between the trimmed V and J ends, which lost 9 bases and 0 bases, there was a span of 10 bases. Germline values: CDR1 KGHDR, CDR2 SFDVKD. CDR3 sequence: CATSWTANTGELFF. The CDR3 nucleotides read TGTGCCACCTCTTGGACAGCGAACACCGGGGAGCTGTTTTTT.

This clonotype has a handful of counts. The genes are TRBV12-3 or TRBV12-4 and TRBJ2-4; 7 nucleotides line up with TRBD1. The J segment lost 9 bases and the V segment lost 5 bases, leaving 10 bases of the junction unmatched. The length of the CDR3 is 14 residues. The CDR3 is CASSVNYRGTIQYF. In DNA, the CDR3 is TGTGCCAGCAGTGTCAACTACAGGGGAACCATTCAGTACTTC.

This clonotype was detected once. The CDR3 region has the DNA TGTGCCAGCAGCTTAGCTACAAGCATGAACACTGAAGCTTTCTTT. Its protein is CASSLATSMNTEAFF. V usage is TRBV7-9 and J usage is TRBJ1-1; the D is unclear. The CDR3 covers 15 residues. V was shortened by 0 bases and J by 0 bases, with 8 bases between the two germline ends. The germline CDR1 and CDR2 sequences are SEHNR and FQNEAQ (reference sequence).

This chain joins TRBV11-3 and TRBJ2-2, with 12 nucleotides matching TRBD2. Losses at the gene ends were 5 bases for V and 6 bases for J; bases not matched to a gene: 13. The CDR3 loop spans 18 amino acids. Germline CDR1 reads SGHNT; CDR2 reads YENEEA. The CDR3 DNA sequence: TGTGCCAGCAGCCCTAATGATCCGGGACTAGCGGGCCCCGGGGAGCTGTTTTTT. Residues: CASSPNDPGLAGPGELFF.

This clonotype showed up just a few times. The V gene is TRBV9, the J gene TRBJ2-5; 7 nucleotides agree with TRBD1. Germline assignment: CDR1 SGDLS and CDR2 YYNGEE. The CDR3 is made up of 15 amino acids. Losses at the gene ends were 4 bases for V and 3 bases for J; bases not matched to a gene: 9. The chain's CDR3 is CASSTRDRSEETQYF. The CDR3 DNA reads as TGTGCCAGCAGCACCCGGGACAGATCAGAAGAGACCCAGTACTTC. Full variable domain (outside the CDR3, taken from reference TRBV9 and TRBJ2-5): DSGVTQTPKHLITATGQRVTLRCSPRSGDLSVYWYQQSLDQGLQFLIQYYNGEERAKGNILERFSAQQFPDLHSELNLSSLELGDSALYFCASSTRDRSEETQYFGPGTRLLVL.

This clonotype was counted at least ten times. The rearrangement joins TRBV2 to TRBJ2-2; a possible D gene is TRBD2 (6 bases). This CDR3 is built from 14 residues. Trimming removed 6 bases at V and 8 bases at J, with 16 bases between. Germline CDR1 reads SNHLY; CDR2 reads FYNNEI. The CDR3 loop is CASSSLWGGGELFF. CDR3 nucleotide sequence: TGTGCCAGCAGCTCCTTGTGGGGAGGTGGGGAGCTGTTTTTT. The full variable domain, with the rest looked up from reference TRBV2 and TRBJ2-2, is EPEVTQTPSHQVTQMGQEVILRCVPISNHLYFYWYRQILGQKVEFLVSFYNNEISEKSEIFDDQFSVERPDGSNFTLKIRSTKLEDSAMYFCASSSLWGGGELFFGEGSRLTVL.

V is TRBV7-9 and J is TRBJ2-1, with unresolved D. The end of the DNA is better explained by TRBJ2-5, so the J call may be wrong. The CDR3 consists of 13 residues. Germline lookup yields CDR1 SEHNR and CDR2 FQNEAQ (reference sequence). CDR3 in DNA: TGTGCCAGCAGCTGGGATGGTCGGGAGACCCAGTACTTC. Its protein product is CASSWDGRETQYF.

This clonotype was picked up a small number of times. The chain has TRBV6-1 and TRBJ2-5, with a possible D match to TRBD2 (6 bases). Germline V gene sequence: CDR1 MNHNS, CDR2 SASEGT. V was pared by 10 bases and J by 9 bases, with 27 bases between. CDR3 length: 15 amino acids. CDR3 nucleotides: TGTGCCACTACCGAACTAGTAGGAGGGTTTGGGGCCCAGTACTTC. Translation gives CATTELVGGFGAQYF.

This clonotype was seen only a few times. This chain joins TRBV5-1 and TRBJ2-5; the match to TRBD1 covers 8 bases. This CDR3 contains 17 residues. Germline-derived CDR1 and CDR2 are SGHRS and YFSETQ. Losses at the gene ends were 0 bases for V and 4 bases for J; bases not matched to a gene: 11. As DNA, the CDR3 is TGCGCCAGCAGCTTGGCCGCGTTCTCCGGGACAGGAGAGACCCAGTACTTC. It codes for CASSLAAFSGTGETQYF.

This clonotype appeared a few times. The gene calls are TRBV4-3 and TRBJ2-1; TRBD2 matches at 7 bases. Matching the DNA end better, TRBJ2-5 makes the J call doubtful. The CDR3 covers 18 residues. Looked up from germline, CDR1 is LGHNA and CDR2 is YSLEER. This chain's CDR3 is CASSQDSSGGGVPETQYF. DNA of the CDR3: TGCGCCAGCAGCCAAGATTCGTCCGGGGGAGGGGTGCCAGAGACCCAGTACTTC.

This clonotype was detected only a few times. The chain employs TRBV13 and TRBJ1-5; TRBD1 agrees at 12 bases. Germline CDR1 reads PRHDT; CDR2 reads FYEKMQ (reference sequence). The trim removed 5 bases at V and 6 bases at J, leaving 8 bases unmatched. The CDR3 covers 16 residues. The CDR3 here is CASSVSGTGGVQPQHF. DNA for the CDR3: TGTGCCAGCAGCGTATCGGGGACAGGGGGCGTTCAGCCCCAGCATTTT.

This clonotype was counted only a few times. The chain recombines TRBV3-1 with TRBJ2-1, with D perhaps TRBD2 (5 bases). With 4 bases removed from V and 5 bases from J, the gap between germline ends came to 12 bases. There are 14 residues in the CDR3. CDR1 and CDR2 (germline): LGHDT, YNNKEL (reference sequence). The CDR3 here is CASSPPAENNEQFF. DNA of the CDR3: TGTGCCAGCAGCCCCCCAGCGGAAAACAATGAGCAGTTCTTC.

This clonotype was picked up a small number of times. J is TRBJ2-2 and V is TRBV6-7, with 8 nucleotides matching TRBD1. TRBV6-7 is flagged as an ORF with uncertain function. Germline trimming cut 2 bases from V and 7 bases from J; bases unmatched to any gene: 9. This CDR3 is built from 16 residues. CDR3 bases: TGTGCCAGCAGTTACGAGCAGGGGGCACCTGGCGGGGAGCTGTTTTTT. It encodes CASSYEQGAPGGELFF.

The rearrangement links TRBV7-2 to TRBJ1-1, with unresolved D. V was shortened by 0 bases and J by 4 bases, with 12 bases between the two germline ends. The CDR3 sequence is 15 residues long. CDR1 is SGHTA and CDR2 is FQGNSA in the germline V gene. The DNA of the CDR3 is TGTGCCAGCAGCTTAGCGGGTATAGGCGCCACTGAAGCTTTCTTT. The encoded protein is CASSLAGIGATEAFF.

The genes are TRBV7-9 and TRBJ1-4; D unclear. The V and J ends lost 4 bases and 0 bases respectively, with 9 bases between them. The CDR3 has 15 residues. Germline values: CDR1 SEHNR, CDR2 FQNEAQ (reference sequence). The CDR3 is CASSSPGPTNEKLFF. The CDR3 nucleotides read TGTGCCAGCAGCTCGCCCGGGCCAACTAATGAAAAACTGTTTTTT.

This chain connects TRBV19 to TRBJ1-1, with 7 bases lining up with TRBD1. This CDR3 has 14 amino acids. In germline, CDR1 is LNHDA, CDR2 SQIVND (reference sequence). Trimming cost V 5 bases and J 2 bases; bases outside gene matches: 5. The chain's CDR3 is CASSRRDSNTEAFF. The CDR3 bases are TGTGCCAGTAGTCGCCGGGACAGTAACACTGAAGCTTTCTTT.

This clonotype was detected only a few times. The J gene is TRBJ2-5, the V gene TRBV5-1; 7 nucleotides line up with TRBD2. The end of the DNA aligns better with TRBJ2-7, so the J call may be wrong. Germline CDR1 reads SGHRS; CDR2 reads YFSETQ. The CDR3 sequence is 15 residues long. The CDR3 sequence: CASSLHRLAVYEQYF. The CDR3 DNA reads TGCGCCAGCAGCCTACATCGACTAGCTGTATACGAGCAGTACTTC.

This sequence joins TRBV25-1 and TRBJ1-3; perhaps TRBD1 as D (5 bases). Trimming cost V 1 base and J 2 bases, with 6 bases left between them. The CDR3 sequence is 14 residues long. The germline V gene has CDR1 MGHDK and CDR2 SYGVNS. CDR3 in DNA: TGTGCCAGCAGTGAATCAGGGACTGGAAACACCATATATTTT. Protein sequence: CASSESGTGNTIYF.

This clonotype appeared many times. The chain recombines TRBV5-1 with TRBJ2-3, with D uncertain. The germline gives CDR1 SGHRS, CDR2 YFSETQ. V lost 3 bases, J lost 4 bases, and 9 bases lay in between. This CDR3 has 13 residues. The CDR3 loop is CASSSPGPDTQYF. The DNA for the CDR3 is TGCGCCAGCAGCTCCCCCGGACCAGATACGCAGTATTTT.

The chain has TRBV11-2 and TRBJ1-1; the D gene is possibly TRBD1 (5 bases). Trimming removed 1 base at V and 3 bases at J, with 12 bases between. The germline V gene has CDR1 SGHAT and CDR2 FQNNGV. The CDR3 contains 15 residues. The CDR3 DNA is TGTGCCAGCAGCTTAGGAGCTCAGGGCTACACTGAAGCTTTCTTT. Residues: CASSLGAQGYTEAFF. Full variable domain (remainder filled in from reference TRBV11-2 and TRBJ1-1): EAGVAQSPRYKIIEKRQSVAFWCNPISGHATLYWYQQILGQGPKLLIQFQNNGVVDDSQLPKDRFSAERLKGVDSTLKIQPAKLEDSAVYLCASSLGAQGYTEAFFGQGTRLTVV.

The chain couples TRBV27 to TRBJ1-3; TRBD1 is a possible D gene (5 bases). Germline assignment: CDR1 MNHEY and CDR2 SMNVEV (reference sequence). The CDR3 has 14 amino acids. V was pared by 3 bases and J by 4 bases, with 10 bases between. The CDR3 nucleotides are TGTGCCAGCAGTTTGAGGGGCCCCGGAAACACCATATATTTT. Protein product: CASSLRGPGNTIYF.

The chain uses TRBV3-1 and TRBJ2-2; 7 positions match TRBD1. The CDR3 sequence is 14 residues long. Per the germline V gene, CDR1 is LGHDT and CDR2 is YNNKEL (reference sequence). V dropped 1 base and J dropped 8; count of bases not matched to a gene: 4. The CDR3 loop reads CASSQVDRVGELFF. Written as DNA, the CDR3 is TGTGCCAGCAGCCAAGTCGACAGGGTTGGGGAGCTGTTTTTT.

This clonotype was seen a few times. The CDR3 DNA sequence: TGTGCCAGCAGCCCAGCGACAGTTTACACTGAAGCTTTCTTT. Amino acids: CASSPATVYTEAFF. The genes are TRBV4-2 and TRBJ1-1; TRBD1 might be the D (5 bases). Germline CDR1 LGHNA, CDR2 YNFKEQ. The CDR3 has 14 residues. V was cut by 4 bases and J by 3 bases, with 12 bases left in between.

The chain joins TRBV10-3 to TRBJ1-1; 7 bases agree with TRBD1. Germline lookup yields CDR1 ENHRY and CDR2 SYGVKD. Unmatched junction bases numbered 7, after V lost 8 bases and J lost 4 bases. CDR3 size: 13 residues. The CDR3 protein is CAIQTGPSTEAFF. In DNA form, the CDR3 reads TGTGCCATCCAGACAGGGCCGAGCACTGAAGCTTTCTTT.